This T cell receptor (beta chain) was recorded in a study of shared clonotypes between healthy human individuals. Unsorted PBMC replicate PCRs used roughly 300 ng DNA, approximately 29,000 T cell genomes. Sequencing used immunoSEQ multiplex PCR; TCRdb keeps in-frame clones, though not all of them. The sample lists 450,000 to 500,000 clones, approximately 79% occurring once. Unsorted samples, those not sorted, used some 89 million PBMCs for genomic DNA. Findings and caveats of the study: Depth of sequencing was expected to influence donor clonotype sharing.

Concerning this clone itself: As yet, its antigen is unknown.

CDR3 length equals 16 residues. Germline CDR1 reads SNHLY; CDR2 reads FYNNEI. The junction had 10 bases not matched to a gene; V was cut back by 6 bases and J by 4 bases. The origin of this receptor is a woman in her thirties or forties in good health. Some clones in this sample may be carry-over from other donors' samples. V gene TRBV2 combines with J gene TRBJ2-1; 9 bases map to TRBD2. Sample: PBMCs. The CDR3 region has the DNA TGTGCCAGCAGCGAGAGACTAGCGGCCTCGTACAATGAGCAGTTCTTC. This encodes CASSERLAASYNEQFF.